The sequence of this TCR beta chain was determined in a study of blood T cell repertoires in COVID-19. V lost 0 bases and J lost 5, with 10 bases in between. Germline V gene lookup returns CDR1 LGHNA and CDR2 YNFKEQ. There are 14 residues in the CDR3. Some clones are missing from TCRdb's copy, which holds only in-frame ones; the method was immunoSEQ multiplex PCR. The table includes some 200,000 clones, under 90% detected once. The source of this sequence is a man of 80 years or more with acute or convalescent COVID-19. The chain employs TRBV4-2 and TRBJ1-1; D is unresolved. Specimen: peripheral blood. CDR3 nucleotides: TGTGCCAGCAGCCAAGATGGCGCGGGAACTGAAGCTTTCTTT. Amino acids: CASSQDGAGTEAFF.